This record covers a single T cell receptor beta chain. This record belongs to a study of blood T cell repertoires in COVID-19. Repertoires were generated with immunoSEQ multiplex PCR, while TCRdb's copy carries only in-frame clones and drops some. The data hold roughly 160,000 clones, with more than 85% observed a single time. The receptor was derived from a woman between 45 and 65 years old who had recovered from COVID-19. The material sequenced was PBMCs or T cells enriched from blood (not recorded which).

The CDR3 nucleotides are TGTGCCACCAGCAGAGAATACGCCGGACAGGGGAATGAAAAACTGTTTTTT. Amino acid sequence: CATSREYAGQGNEKLFF. This chain links TRBV15 with TRBJ1-4; 9 positions agree with TRBD1. Germline V CDR1 and CDR2: LNHNV, YYDKDF (reference sequence). After removal of 0 bases from V and 5 bases from J, the junction contained 7 bases not matched to a gene. The CDR3 is 17 residues long.